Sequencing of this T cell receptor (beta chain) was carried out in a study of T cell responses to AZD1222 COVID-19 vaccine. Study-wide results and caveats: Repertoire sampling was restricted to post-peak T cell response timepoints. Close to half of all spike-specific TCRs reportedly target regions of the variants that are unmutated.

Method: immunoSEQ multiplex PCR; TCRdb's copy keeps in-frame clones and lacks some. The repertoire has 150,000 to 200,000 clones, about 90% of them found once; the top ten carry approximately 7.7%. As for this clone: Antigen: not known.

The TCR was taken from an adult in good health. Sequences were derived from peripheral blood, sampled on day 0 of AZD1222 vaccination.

CDR3 in DNA: TGTGCCAGCAGCCCGAACCCGACAGGGAGAGTAGGGACCCAGTACTTC. This gives the protein CASSPNPTGRVGTQYF. The chain uses TRBV9 and TRBJ2-5, with 7 bases that match TRBD1. CDR3 size: 16 residues. Germline-derived CDR1 and CDR2 are SGDLS and YYNGEE. The junction had 16 bases not matched to a gene; V was cut back by 4 bases and J by 7 bases.